This T cell receptor (beta chain) was profiled in a study of early T cells in non-severe SARS-CoV-2 infection. For the study at large: Chains were unpaired, as sequencing was done on bulk RNA from unsorted whole blood.

The germline CDR1 and CDR2 sequences are SQVTM and ANQGSEA. V dropped 7 bases and J dropped 2 bases, with 11 bases sitting between them. The CDR3 extends over 12 amino acids. This clonotype has ten or more counts. Its antigen remains unidentified. TCRdb fed the 5' RACE reads into MiXCR, producing one record per CDR3 protein. The table lists roughly 52,000 distinct CDR3 sequences, about 6.1% of them singletons. Study results and caveats: VDJdb-based annotation leaned toward anti-spike CD8 responses and missed private and CD4 specificities.

J is TRBJ2-5 and V is TRBV29-1; D is unresolved. Sequences were derived from whole blood, sampled at baseline. The receptor was isolated from an adult who was a healthcare worker with PCR-confirmed SARS-CoV-2 infection or an uninfected control (not recorded which). In nucleotides, the CDR3 is TGCAGCGGAACGGACGATCAAGAGACCCAGTACTTC. Its translation is CSGTDDQETQYF.